The sequence of this TCR beta chain was determined in a study of CD8+ T cells in alopecia areata. Regarding the study as a whole: Elevated clonality characterized lesional scalp relative to normal scalp, particularly in alopecia totalis/universalis. Sharing of TCR sequences between patients (possibly for HLA-related reasons) was less clear than in mice.

The CDR3 contains 15 residues. The J segment lost 0 bases and the V segment lost 8 bases, leaving 6 bases of the junction unmatched. Germline CDR1 and CDR2: SNHLY and FYNNEI. Comments on this clone: The antigen remains unidentified.

The CD4+ cells of about five biomarker-study patients went through sorting. This sorting yielded CD25+CD127- cells. Lesional scalp punch biopsies and peripheral blood were collected from alopecia areata patients. Sorting of CD4+ and CD8+ T cells was performed on PBMCs. Extracted RNA was reverse transcribed, and the resulting cDNA served as sequencing template. This table comes from immunoSEQ multiplex PCR, and its TCRdb copy is limited to in-frame clones, with some not included. This repertoire shows about 20,000 clones, 60% to 65% found once; its top ten account for about 4.9%. The V call is TRBV2, the J call TRBJ2-2, with 7 bases fitting TRBD1. Sequenced input: CD4+ Tregs sorted from blood. The clonotype originates from a human donor with alopecia areata. DNA for the CDR3: TGTGCCAGCGCCTCCGACAGGGCGAACACCGGGGAGCTGTTTTTT. Translating it yields CASASDRANTGELFF.